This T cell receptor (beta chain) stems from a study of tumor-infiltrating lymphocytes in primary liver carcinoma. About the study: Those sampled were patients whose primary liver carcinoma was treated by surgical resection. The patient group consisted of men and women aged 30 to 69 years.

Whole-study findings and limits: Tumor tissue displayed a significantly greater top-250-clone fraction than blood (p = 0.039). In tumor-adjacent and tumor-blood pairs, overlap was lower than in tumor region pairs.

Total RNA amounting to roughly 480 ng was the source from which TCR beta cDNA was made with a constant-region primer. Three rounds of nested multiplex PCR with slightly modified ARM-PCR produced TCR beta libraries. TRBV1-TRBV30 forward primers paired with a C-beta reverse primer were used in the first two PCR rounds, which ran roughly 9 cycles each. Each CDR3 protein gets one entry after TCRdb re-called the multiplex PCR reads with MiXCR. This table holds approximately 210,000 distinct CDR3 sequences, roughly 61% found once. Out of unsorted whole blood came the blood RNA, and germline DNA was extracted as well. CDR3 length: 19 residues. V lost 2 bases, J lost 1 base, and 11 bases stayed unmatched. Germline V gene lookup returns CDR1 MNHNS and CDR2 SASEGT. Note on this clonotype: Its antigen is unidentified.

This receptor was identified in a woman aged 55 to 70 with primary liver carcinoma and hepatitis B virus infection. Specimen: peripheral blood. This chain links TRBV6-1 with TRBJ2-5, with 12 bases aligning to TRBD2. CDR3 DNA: TGTGCCAGCAGTGAATACCGACTAGCGGGAGCGTTGGGCCAAGAGACCCAGTACTTC. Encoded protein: CASSEYRLAGALGQETQYF.